This TCR beta chain stems from a study of shared clonotypes between healthy human individuals. For the study at large: Two women and three men aged 18 to 49 served as donors.

Trimming stripped 7 bases from V and 3 bases from J, with 7 bases between. The CDR3 length is 12 residues. Germline V gene sequence: CDR1 SNHLY, CDR2 FYNNEI. Original methodology: For the immunoSEQ data, sequences were junction-only without quality scores, so filtering differed. Assay used: immunoSEQ multiplex PCR; TCRdb lists only in-frame clones, some missing. The V and J calls and clone size were taken over from that table, and D and trimming were inferred from the DNA. This sample has roughly 520,000 clones; around 95% occur once, and the top ten carry 0.055% to 0.075%. This chain uses TRBV2 with TRBJ1-3, with D hard to call. Sequences were obtained from naive CD4+ T cells sorted from blood. Subset defined: CD45RA+ positively selected. The sequence derives from a woman aged 25 to 39 in good health. The CDR3 DNA is TGTGCCAGCACAGGTAGTGGAAACACCATATATTTT. Amino acid sequence: CASTGSGNTIYF.